These T cell receptor beta chains were read from a single sample in a study of blood T cell repertoires in COVID-19. TCRdb's copy holds only in-frame clones and misses some; the assay was immunoSEQ multiplex PCR. The top ten clones hold about 6.9% of a sample with 150,000 to 250,000 clones, roughly 79% of them seen once. The sequenced material came from peripheral blood. All receptors come from a human donor with acute or convalescent COVID-19. The donor label of this sample is uncertain. Each CDR3 is given with its conserved first and last residue. The D gene is left open where the match is weak. The size field is filled for only some rows; it gives once, few, many or a size class.

>TRBV6-7|TRBJ1-1|TRBD1|few
TGTGCCAGCAGCCCAACCCATCAGGGGGCCCACATGAACACTGAAGCTTTCTTT
CASSPTHQGAHMNTEAFF
>TRBV7-2|TRBJ2-7|TRBD2|NA
TGTGCCAGCAGCTTAAATCCCAGCGGGAGGTATCCCTACGAGCAGTACTTC
CASSLNPSGRYPYEQYF
>TRBV10-3|TRBJ1-2|TRBD1|NA
TGTGCCGCCGCCGGGACAGATAACTATGGCTACACCTTC
CAAAGTDNYGYTF
>TRBV18|TRBJ1-2|NA|once
TGTGCCAGCTCACTGCAGGATGTGTATGGCTACACCTTC
CASSLQDVYGYTF
>TRBV19|TRBJ2-2|TRBD1|NA
TGTGCCAGTAGTCCCCGGACAGGGGGGGCCGGGGAGCTGTTTTTT
CASSPRTGGAGELFF
>TRBV12-3/TRBV12-4|TRBJ2-5|NA|NA
TGTGCCAGCAGTTTTGGGCTAGCCGGGACCCAGTACTTC
CASSFGLAGTQYF
>TRBV6-1|TRBJ1-2|TRBD1|NA
TGTGCCAGCAGTCCCAGGGACAGACCTAACTATGGCTACACCTTC
CASSPRDRPNYGYTF
>TRBV7-9|TRBJ2-2|TRBD2|NA
TGTGCCAGCAGCTTAGGGACTAGCGGGAACACCGGGGAGCTGTTTTTT
CASSLGTSGNTGELFF
>TRBV27|TRBJ2-7|NA|NA
TGTGCCAGCAGTTTTTCTCTCCGGGGCAGGGGCTACGAGCAGTACTTC
CASSFSLRGRGYEQYF
>TRBV30|TRBJ2-1|TRBD2|NA
TGTGCCTGGGGGGAGAGGGAGGGCTACAATGAGCAGTTCTTC
CAWGEREGYNEQFF
>TRBV7-2|TRBJ2-7|TRBD1|NA
TGTGCCAGCAGCTTAGACAGGGGTTCCTACGAGCAGTACTTC
CASSLDRGSYEQYF
>TRBV27|TRBJ2-2|NA|NA
TGTGCCAGCGGGCAAGAGAACACCGGGGAGCTGTTTTTT
CASGQENTGELFF
>TRBV4-3|TRBJ1-2|TRBD1|NA
TGCGCCAGCAGCCAAGACCGGGGACAGGGGGCGGGAGGCTACACCTTC
CASSQDRGQGAGGYTF
>TRBV3-1/TRBV3-2|TRBJ2-1|NA|NA
TGTGCCAGCAGCCAAGGTAACAATGAGCAGTTCTTC
CASSQGNNEQFF
>TRBV7-2|TRBJ1-4|NA|few
TGTGCCAGCAGCTTAGCGGCTGCCAGGGGTCCAAGGTATGAAAAACTGTTTTTT
CASSLAAARGPRYEKLFF
>TRBV7-8|TRBJ2-2|TRBD1|NA
TGTGCCAGCAGCTTAGTAGCAGGGGGGAACACCGGGGAGCTGTTTTTT
CASSLVAGGNTGELFF
>TRBV3-1/TRBV3-2|TRBJ1-4|NA|NA
TGTGCCAGCAGCCAAGGTTCGGGGGGCATCGGCTCTAATGAAAAACTGTTTTTT
CASSQGSGGIGSNEKLFF
>TRBV6-2/TRBV6-3|TRBJ2-1|TRBD2|few
TGTGCCAGCAGTGGCTTGCGGGGTAGCGGGAGTAGCGATGAGCAGTTCTTC
CASSGLRGSGSSDEQFF
>TRBV28|TRBJ1-2|NA|few
TGTGCCAGCAGTTTGTCGGGAATTGGCTACACCTTC
CASSLSGIGYTF
>TRBV7-8|TRBJ2-7|TRBD1|NA
TGTGCCAGCAGCTTACCGGGACAGCCCTACGAGCAGTACTTC
CASSLPGQPYEQYF
>TRBV28|TRBJ2-1|NA|NA
TGTGCCAGCAGTTTAAGTAGTTCATACAATGAGCAGTTCTTC
CASSLSSSYNEQFF
>TRBV6-5|TRBJ2-7|TRBD1|NA
TGTGCCAGCGAAACAGGGGGTGACTACGAGCAGTACTTC
CASETGGDYEQYF
>TRBV7-9|TRBJ2-7|NA|few
TGTGCCAGCAGCGGAAATTTCCCGGGCGAGCAGTACTTC
CASSGNFPGEQYF
>TRBV6-5|TRBJ2-7|NA|NA
TGTGCCAGCAGTTACTCCGGACAGAACACCTACGAGCAGTACTTC
CASSYSGQNTYEQYF
>TRBV6-5|TRBJ1-1|NA|few
TGTGCCAGCAGTTACTCTTACAGCTTGAACACTGAAGCTTTCTTT
CASSYSYSLNTEAFF
>TRBV28|TRBJ2-7|NA|NA
TGTGCCAGCAGTCTAGGATCCTACGAGCAGTACTTC
CASSLGSYEQYF
>TRBV28|TRBJ1-4|NA|few
TGTGCCAGCAGTCGGACAGAGAAAAATGAAAAACTGTTTTTT
CASSRTEKNEKLFF
>TRBV7-3|TRBJ2-7|TRBD1|NA
TGTGCCAGCAGCTTAATGGGGACAGGGGGCAGCTACGAGCAGTACTTC
CASSLMGTGGSYEQYF
>TRBV25-1|TRBJ2-1|TRBD1|NA
TGTGCCAGCAGTGGACGGGACAGCAGCTACAATGAGCAGTTCTTC
CASSGRDSSYNEQFF
>TRBV9|TRBJ2-2|NA|NA
TGTGCCAGCAGCGTAGAACCCGGAGGCACCGGGGAGCTGTTTTTT
CASSVEPGGTGELFF
>TRBV29-1|TRBJ2-1|NA|few
TGCAGCGTTGTTAGTATCGGTAGTGAGCAGTTCTTC
CSVVSIGSEQFF
>TRBV5-1|TRBJ2-1|NA|many
TGCGCCAGCTCCGGACTAACCTACAATGAGCAGTTCTTC
CASSGLTYNEQFF
>TRBV5-8|TRBJ2-7|NA|NA
TGTGCCAGCAGCTTGGCTGCGCTCCTACGCGAGCAGTACTTC
CASSLAALLREQYF
>TRBV29-1|TRBJ2-1|TRBD2|NA
TGCAGCGTCTCCCTGGGGACTAGCGGGATATATGAGCAGTTCTTC
CSVSLGTSGIYEQFF
>TRBV5-1|TRBJ1-2|NA|NA
TGCGCCAGCAGCTTGGACGGGGGCTATGGCTACACCTTC
CASSLDGGYGYTF
>TRBV11-2|TRBJ1-1|TRBD1|NA
TGTGCCAGCAGCTTAGGGGGACAGGGGGACACTGAAGCTTTCTTT
CASSLGGQGDTEAFF
>TRBV6-2/TRBV6-3|TRBJ1-2|TRBD1|NA
TGTGCCAGCAGTCGCAAATACAGGGGGCCCAACTATGGCTACACCTTC
CASSRKYRGPNYGYTF
>TRBV6-5|TRBJ2-2|TRBD2|NA
TGTGCCAGCACCATAGCGGGAGTGGGCACCGGGGAGCTGTTTTTT
CASTIAGVGTGELFF
>TRBV18|TRBJ2-7|TRBD2|NA
TGTGCCAGCTCATACGCCGGGACTAGCGGATCCTACGAGCAGTACTTC
CASSYAGTSGSYEQYF
>TRBV7-2|TRBJ2-7|TRBD2|NA
TGTGCCAGCAGCTGGGCGACTAGCGGGAGGGGCGAGCAGTACTTC
CASSWATSGRGEQYF
>TRBV7-9|TRBJ1-2|TRBD1|NA
TGTGCCAGCAGCTTAATCTTAGGGACAGGTTCCTATGGCTACACCTTC
CASSLILGTGSYGYTF
>TRBV30|TRBJ2-6|TRBD1|NA
TGTGCCTGGAGCCGGACAGGGTACGGGGCCAACGTCCTGACTTTC
CAWSRTGYGANVLTF
>TRBV5-1|TRBJ2-7|TRBD1|NA
TGCGCCAGCAGCCCCCAAGTCCCCGGGACAGCAGACTCCTACGAGCAGTACTTC
CASSPQVPGTADSYEQYF